Given below is one T cell receptor beta chain in context. Its antigen is as yet unknown. This CDR3 spans 15 amino acids. The trim removed 0 bases at V and 5 bases at J, leaving 4 bases unmatched. Germline CDR1 reads SGHRS; CDR2 reads YFSETQ. The entry originates in a study of cytomegalovirus exposure and HLA in healthy donors. At the level of the study: The roughly 130 validation repertoires used the same platform as the roughly 670 first-cohort repertoires, a later analysis reported. Study outcomes and limitations: It was found in a later analysis that first-cohort TCR clusters tended to co-occur in the 100 to 150 validation repertoires. The investigators catalogued 150 or so TCR beta chains as cytomegalovirus-associated. Rare TCR sequences predominated, though certain public TCRs were found in many donors.

This table comes from immunoSEQ multiplex PCR, and its TCRdb copy is limited to in-frame clones, with some not included. This table has about 170,000 clones, 70% to 90% appearing once. V is TRBV5-1 and J is TRBJ2-7; 11 bases align to TRBD2. Material: PBMCs. This sequence originates from a woman younger than 35 in good health and CMV-seronegative. In nucleotides, the CDR3 is TGCGCCAGCAGCTTGGGCCCTAGCGGGAGGAACGAGCAGTACTTC. It specifies CASSLGPSGRNEQYF.